The 32 T cell receptor beta chains below come from one sample, sequenced in a study of tumor-infiltrating lymphocytes in primary liver carcinoma. Investigators took RNA and DNA out together from about 19-30 mg of unsorted bulk tissue. The authors made TCR beta cDNA from approximately 490 ng total RNA with a constant-region primer. Slightly modified ARM-PCR with three nested multiplex PCR rounds yielded TCR beta libraries. PCR rounds one and two used TRBV1-TRBV30 forward primers with a C-beta reverse primer for around 10 cycles each. Each CDR3 protein gets one entry after TCRdb re-called the multiplex PCR reads with MiXCR. Of around 100,000 distinct CDR3 sequences listed, around 66% are singletons. Sequencing input: liver tumor tissue from sampling region 2. As to subset: tumor region T2, inferior pole. The source is a woman aged 55-75 years with primary liver carcinoma and hepatitis B virus infection.

This clonotype occurred a few times. An end of the junction differs from the germline gene, which may be a read error. The genes are TRBV11-1 and TRBJ2-2; no clear D. CDR3 length: 14 residues. From germline, CDR1 is SGHAT and CDR2 FQDESV (reference sequence). DNA for the CDR3: TGTCCCAGCAGACCGAGCCTTGATACCGGAGAGCTGTTTTTT. Its protein is CPSRPSLDTGELFF.

This clonotype was counted a single time. One junction end does not reproduce the germline sequence, and a read error may be involved. The chain carries TRBV20-1 and TRBJ2-6; D may be TRBD2 (7 bases). This CDR3 has 17 residues. Germline V lookup: CDR1 DFQATT, CDR2 SNEGSKA (reference sequence). CDR3 nucleotide sequence: TGCAGTGCTAGTGGTCGGGCGGGGGCCTCTGGGACCAACGTCCTGACTTTC. Translated, it gives CSASGRAGASGTNVLTF.

This clonotype is medium-sized (0.01 to 0.1%). V usage is TRBV11-2 and J usage is TRBJ2-7; 7 bases match TRBD2. The CDR3 totals 15 residues. The V and J ends lost 0 bases and 11 bases, in that order; junction bases with no gene match: 13. Germline CDR1 SGHAT, CDR2 FQNNGV. CDR3 sequence reads: CASSLDSGGVTTKYF. The CDR3 DNA is TGTGCCAGCAGCTTAGATTCGGGGGGAGTAACGACGAAGTACTTC.

With respect to this clonotype: This may be a read error: a much more frequent sequence differs by one nucleotide. The conserved phenylalanine or tryptophan is not found at the CDR3 terminus, so this likely reflects a read error. The chain uses TRBV28 and TRBJ2-2, with D tentatively TRBD1 (6 bases). The V gene lost 1 base and the J gene lost 3 bases, with 18 bases spanning the gap. Germline V CDR1 and CDR2: MDHEN, SYDVKM. This CDR3 contains 18 residues. The CDR3 nucleotides are TGTGCCAGCAGTTTATCTTTTTACAGGGTGGAAGACACCGGGGAGCTGTTTTCT. This sequence encodes CASSLSFYRVEDTGELFS.

In the case of this clonotype: Without the conserved terminal phenylalanine or tryptophan, this CDR3 likely stems from a read error. This sequence joins TRBV29-1 and TRBJ2-3; possible D gene TRBD2, 6 bases. This CDR3 is 16 amino acids long. Looked up from germline, CDR1 is SQVTM and CDR2 is ANQGSEA. Trimming removed 4 bases from V and 0 bases from J, with 17 bases in between. The CDR3 reads CSVARTGGDSTDTQYL. The CDR3 DNA sequence: TGCAGCGTTGCCCGGACTGGCGGGGATAGCACAGATACGCAGTATCTT.

Note on this clonotype: The junction shows a germline mismatch at one end, possibly a read error. The gene calls are TRBV6-6 and TRBJ1-5, with D maybe TRBD1 (5 bases). The CDR3 runs 16 residues. The germline gives CDR1 MNHNY, CDR2 SVGAGI (reference sequence). The CDR3 region has the DNA TGTGCCAGCAGCTACTCCATCGGGGGAGGTTTTCAGCCCCAGCATTTT. The encoded protein is CASSYSIGGGFQPQHF.

A remark on this clonotype: A much larger clone sits a single nucleotide away, making a read error possible. The chain is built from TRBV6-1 and TRBJ2-3; D ambiguous. Germline CDR1 and CDR2: MNHNS and SASEGT. This CDR3 has 13 residues. For the CDR3, the DNA is TGTGTCAGCAGTGAAGTCCAGACAGATACGCAGTATTTT. This gives the protein CVSSEVQTDTQYF.

This clonotype was seen only once. An end of the junction does not agree with germline; a read error may underlie this. The V and J genes are TRBV5-1 and TRBJ2-1; D gene unclear. The CDR3 extends over 15 amino acids. Germline V gene lookup returns CDR1 SGHRS and CDR2 YFSETQ. CDR3 amino acids: CASSPQLDEYSEQFF. CDR3 nucleotides: TGCGCCAGCAGCCCCCAGCTAGACGAGTACAGTGAGCAGTTCTTC.

This clonotype has a single count. V usage is TRBV12-3 or TRBV12-4 and J usage is TRBJ2-1; 7 nucleotides align to TRBD1. This CDR3 has 16 residues. Trimming cost V 6 bases and J 0 bases; bases outside gene matches: 8. CDR3: CASRKGQSNSYNEQFF. The CDR3 DNA is TGTGCCAGCAGAAAGGGACAGTCAAACTCCTACAATGAGCAGTTCTTC.

In this sample, this clonotype turned up many times. This rearrangement joins TRBV4-2 to TRBJ2-6; D perhaps matches TRBD1 (6 bases). Per the germline V gene, CDR1 is LGHNA and CDR2 is YNFKEQ. V was clipped by 5 bases and J by 0 bases, with 20 bases between them. This CDR3 has 19 amino acids. The CDR3 DNA reads as TGTGCCAGCAGCTCCCTGGGGGCAGCGGTCTCCTCTGGGGCCAACGTCCTGACTTTC. Amino acids: CASSSLGAAVSSGANVLTF.

This clonotype was recorded a few times. A much larger clone lies a single base off, so this may be a read error. The chain carries TRBV5-4 and TRBJ2-7; the D gene is possibly TRBD2 (7 bases). The CDR3 runs 15 residues. CDR1 is SGHNT, CDR2 YYREEE, per germline (reference sequence). CDR3 nucleotides: TGTGTCAGCAGCGGGAACCGGGACAATTCCTACGAGCAGTACTTC. Translating it yields CVSSGNRDNSYEQYF. The full variable domain, with the rest looked up from reference TRBV5-4 and TRBJ2-7, is ETGVTQSPTHLIKTRGQQVTLRCSSQSGHNTVSWYQQALGQGPQFIFQYYREEENGRGNFPPRFSGLQFPNYSSELNVNALELDDSALYLCVSSGNRDNSYEQYFGPGTRLTVT.

On this clonotype: A clone one base away is much larger, so this may be a read error. The chain joins TRBV5-1 to TRBJ2-1; the D is unclear. The CDR3 consists of 12 residues. V was pared by 4 bases and J by 14 bases, with 16 bases between. The germline CDR1 and CDR2 sequences are SGHRS and YFSETQ. This CDR3 is CASSPVGDMEFF. The CDR3 nucleotides are TGCGCCAGCAGCCCAGTTGGAGACATGGAGTTCTTC.

This clonotype was observed many times. This chain links TRBV28 with TRBJ2-7; TRBD1 matches at 7 bases. The V gene end was trimmed by 5 bases and the J gene end by 5 bases; junction bases not matched to a gene: 9. This CDR3 is built from 14 residues. Per germline, CDR1 MDHEN and CDR2 SYDVKM. DNA of the CDR3: TGTGCCAGCAGTCAAAGACAGGGCAACCACGAGCAGTACTTC. Protein: CASSQRQGNHEQYF.

The rearrangement joins TRBV11-1 to TRBJ2-5; possible D gene TRBD1, 6 bases. Per germline, CDR1 SGHAT and CDR2 FQDESV (reference sequence). V lost 5 bases to trimming and J lost 4 bases, with 17 bases between them. The length of the CDR3 is 15 residues. The CDR3 DNA is TGTGCCAGCAGCCGGGGACCAGGGGTCCGAGAGACCCAGTACTTC. It is translated as CASSRGPGVRETQYF.

This rearrangement joins TRBV12-3 or TRBV12-4 to TRBJ1-3; no firm D call. There are 12 residues in the CDR3. V lost 4 bases, J lost 6 bases, and 7 bases lay in between. CDR3 residues: CASSSVLNTIYF. CDR3 bases: TGTGCCAGCAGTTCTGTTCTAAACACCATATATTTT.

The V and J genes are TRBV29-1 and TRBJ2-3, with TRBD2 matching 9 bases. CDR3 size: 15 residues. CDR1 SQVTM and CDR2 ANQGSEA come from the germline V gene. DNA of the CDR3: TGCAGTGCAACCGTTAGCGGGAGAGGGGCAGATACGCAGTATTTT. Translating gives CSATVSGRGADTQYF.

This clonotype has only one observation. The gene calls are TRBV11-2 and TRBJ1-1; D gene uncertain. CDR1 and CDR2 (germline): SGHAT, FQNNGV. The CDR3 extends over 13 amino acids. The CDR3 nucleotides read TGTGTCAGTAGCTTTCATGATGGGACTGAAGCTTTCTTT. Residues: CVSSFHDGTEAFF.

Turning to this clonotype: Mismatch with germline at one junction end may stem from a read error. This sequence joins TRBV29-1 and TRBJ2-6; D perhaps matches TRBD1 (5 bases). This CDR3 spans 14 amino acids. From germline, CDR1 is SQVTM and CDR2 ANQGSEA. The CDR3 nucleotides read TGCAGCCTTGGTGGATCCTCTGGGGCCAACGTCCCGACTTTC. Its protein product is CSLGGSSGANVPTF.

About this clonotype itself: A much larger clone differs by one base, so this may be a read error. The rearrangement uses TRBV30 and TRBJ2-2; 8 bases align to TRBD1. CDR3 length: 18 amino acids. V dropped 0 bases and J dropped 6; count of bases not matched to a gene: 15. CDR1 and CDR2 from the germline V gene are GTSNPN and SVGIG (reference sequence). CDR3 sequence (DNA): TGTGCCTGGAGTGTAGGCTTTTCCGGGACAGGATTCGCCGGGGAGCTGTTTTTT. This gives the protein CAWSVGFSGTGFAGELFF.

This clonotype was seen only a few times. A much larger clone differs from this one at a single base, so this may be a read error. The chain links TRBV4-2 to TRBJ1-6; unclear D gene. Between the trimmed V and J ends, which lost 4 bases and 9 bases, there was a span of 10 bases. CDR3 length equals 13 residues. CDR1 and CDR2 (germline): LGHNA, YNFKEQ. The CDR3 DNA reads TGTGCCAGCAGCCTGACCGGCTCTTCACCCCTCCACTTT. Encoded protein: CASSLTGSSPLHF.

There are many counts of this clonotype. This chain links TRBV13 with TRBJ2-7; D uncertain. Germline values: CDR1 PRHDT, CDR2 FYEKMQ (reference sequence). V lost 1 base, J lost 5 bases, and 9 bases lay in between. This CDR3 is built from 13 residues. The CDR3 coding sequence is TGTGCCAGCAGCTTAGCGGCCCGGGACGAGCAGTACTTC. This translates into CASSLAARDEQYF. Supplemented by reference TRBV13 and TRBJ2-7, the full variable domain reads AAGVIQSPRHLIKEKRETATLKCYPIPRHDTVYWYQQGPGQDPQFLISFYEKMQSDKGSIPDRFSAQQFSDYHSELNMSSLELGDSALYFCASSLAARDEQYFGPGTRLTVT.

This clonotype was seen a single time. An end of the junction does not agree with germline; a read error may underlie this. The chain uses TRBV29-1 and TRBJ2-5; TRBD2 matches 7 bases. The CDR3 runs 15 residues. CDR1 is SQVTM and CDR2 is ANQGSEA in the germline V gene. CDR3 amino acids: CSVEVTSRSWETQYF. The CDR3 DNA follows: TGCAGCGTTGAGGTGACTAGCCGGAGTTGGGAGACCCAGTATTTC.

Regarding this clonotype: One junction end does not reproduce the germline sequence, and a read error may be involved. The chain links TRBV12-3 or TRBV12-4 to TRBJ2-5, with 10 positions matching TRBD2. The CDR3 runs to 15 residues. The CDR3 region has the DNA TGTGCCAGCAACACACTAGCGGGAAGGCGGGAGACCCATTACTTC. Protein product: CASNTLAGRRETHYF.

As for this clonotype: An end of the junction does not agree with germline; a read error may underlie this. This chain joins TRBV5-1 and TRBJ2-5, with 10 bases lining up with TRBD1. The germline V gene encodes CDR1 SGHRS and CDR2 YFSETQ. There are 13 residues in the CDR3. CDR3 region: CVSSTGQGETQYF. CDR3 in DNA: TGCGTCAGCAGCACGGGACAGGGGGAGACCCAGTACTTC.

The chain links TRBV14 to TRBJ1-2, with a possible D match to TRBD1 (5 bases). CDR3 size: 15 residues. V dropped 4 bases and J dropped 6 bases, with 18 bases sitting between them. Germline-derived CDR1 and CDR2 are SGHDN and FVKESK. Written as DNA, the CDR3 is TGTGCCAGCAGCCTTCCAGGGACGCTGTCCCATGGCTACACCTTC. Its protein product is CASSLPGTLSHGYTF. The whole variable domain, remainder taken from reference TRBV14 and TRBJ1-2, is EAGVTQFPSHSVIEKGQTVTLRCDPISGHDNLYWYRRVMGKEIKFLLHFVKESKQDESGMPNNRFLAERTGGTYSTLKVQPAELEDSGVYFCASSLPGTLSHGYTFGSGTRLTVV.

The chain links TRBV4-1 to TRBJ1-2; no clear D gene. V gave up 0 bases and J gave up 4 bases, with 12 bases separating them. The CDR3 consists of 15 residues. CDR1 MGHRA and CDR2 YSYEKL come from the germline V gene. CDR3 sequence (DNA): TGCGCCAGCAGCCAAGATGGGAAAGGCCCCTATGGCTACACCTTC. This sequence encodes CASSQDGKGPYGYTF.

This clonotype was picked up many times. The chain employs TRBV6-5 and TRBJ1-2; TRBD1 matches 7 bases. The V gene end was trimmed by 2 bases and the J gene end by 4 bases; junction bases not matched to a gene: 7. Germline V CDR1 and CDR2: MNHEY, SVGAGI. CDR3 length equals 15 residues. CDR3 sequence (DNA): TGTGCCAGCAGTTACGAGGCAGGGGGAATCTATGGCTACACCTTC. This translates into CASSYEAGGIYGYTF.

The sample holds a few counts of this clonotype. This may come from a read error, since a much larger clone is one base off. This chain links TRBV4-1 with TRBJ1-2; maybe TRBD1 (5 bases). Germline loops: CDR1 MGHRA, CDR2 YSYEKL. CDR3 length: 11 amino acids. The DNA for the CDR3 is TGCCCCATTGAGTGGGGGTATGGCTACACCTTC. Translating it yields CPIEWGYGYTF.

This clonotype was counted many times. V usage is TRBV28 and J usage is TRBJ2-1; the match to TRBD2 covers 7 bases. The CDR3 has 13 amino acids. Germline loops: CDR1 MDHEN, CDR2 SYDVKM. With 6 bases clipped from V and 10 bases from J, the junction kept 9 bases outside the gene matches. CDR3 sequence: CASRGGGTREQFF. The CDR3 DNA sequence: TGTGCCAGCAGGGGGGGAGGGACCCGCGAGCAGTTCTTC.

This clonotype was recorded at least ten times. This chain links TRBV14 with TRBJ2-2, with TRBD1 matching 7 bases. V was clipped by 0 bases and J by 3 bases; unmatched bases: 4. The V gene's germline CDR1 is SGHDN and CDR2 FVKESK. CDR3 length equals 16 residues. This CDR3 is CASSQEGTVDTGELFF. Written as DNA, the CDR3 is TGTGCCAGCAGCCAAGAAGGGACAGTAGACACCGGGGAGCTGTTTTTT.

The chain recombines TRBV19 with TRBJ2-7; TRBD2 matches 8 bases. The CDR3 extends over 13 amino acids. Germline V lookup: CDR1 LNHDA, CDR2 SQIVND (reference sequence). J gave up 4 bases and V 6 bases, and 5 bases lay outside the gene matches. The CDR3 sequence: CASSQREWYEQYF. CDR3 nucleotides: TGTGCCAGTAGCCAGCGGGAGTGGTACGAGCAGTACTTC.

This sequence joins TRBV28 and TRBJ2-5; D possibly corresponds to TRBD2 (6 bases). Deletions cut 10 bases from V and 4 bases from J, with 19 bases between. Germline CDR1 MDHEN, CDR2 SYDVKM. The CDR3 length is 14 residues. This chain's CDR3 is CAIRNLVGGETQYF. In nucleotides, the CDR3 is TGTGCCATCAGAAACCTAGTGGGAGGAGAGACCCAGTACTTC.